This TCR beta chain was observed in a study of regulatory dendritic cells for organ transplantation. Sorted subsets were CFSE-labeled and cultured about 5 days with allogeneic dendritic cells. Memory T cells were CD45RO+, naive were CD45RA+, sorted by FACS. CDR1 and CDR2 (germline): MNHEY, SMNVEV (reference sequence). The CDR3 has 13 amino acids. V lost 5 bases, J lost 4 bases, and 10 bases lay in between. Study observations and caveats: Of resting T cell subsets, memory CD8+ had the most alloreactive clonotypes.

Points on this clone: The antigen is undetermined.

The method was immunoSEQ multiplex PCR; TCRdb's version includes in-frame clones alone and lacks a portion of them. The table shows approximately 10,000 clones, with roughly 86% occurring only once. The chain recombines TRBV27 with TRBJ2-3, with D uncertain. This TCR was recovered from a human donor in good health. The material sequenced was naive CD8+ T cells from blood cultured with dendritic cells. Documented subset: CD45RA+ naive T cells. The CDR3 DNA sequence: TGTGCCAGCAGTCCCCTCGAAGCAGATACGCAGTATTTT. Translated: CASSPLEADTQYF.